A selection of T cell receptor beta chains follows, all from one sample in a study of T cell repertoires in cytomegalovirus infection. One entry per CDR3 protein results from TCRdb running MiXCR on the reads. The sample yields 310,000 or so distinct CDR3 sequences, roughly 23% seen once. Sequenced material: PBMCs. The source is a human donor in good health (CMV status not recorded). Some clones in this sample may be carry-over from other donors' samples. Both conserved end residues are part of each CDR3. D genes are given only for firm matches. Part of the rows lack a size; the others show once, few, many or a class for expanded clones.

TRBJ1-5 TRBV19 NA NA CASSISGNSNQPQHF TGTGCCAGTAGTATCAGCGGGAATAGCAATCAGCCCCAGCATTTT
TRBJ2-6 TRBV19 NA NA CASSIQSGANVLTF TGTGCCAGTAGTATCCAGTCTGGGGCCAACGTCCTGACTTTC
TRBJ2-7 TRBV7-2 NA many CASSIYRAGLSEQYF TGTGCCAGCAGCATATACCGGGCTGGCCTTTCAGAGCAGTACTTC
TRBJ1-6 TRBV6-5 NA few CASSLTGSGSSPLHF TGTGCCAGCAGCCTTACAGGGAGTGGGTCTTCACCCCTCCACTTT
TRBJ2-1 TRBV28 TRBD2 many CASRLAGGNEQFF TGTGCCAGCAGGCTAGCGGGGGGCAATGAGCAGTTCTTC
TRBJ2-5 TRBV20-1 NA NA CSALDSAETQYF TGCAGTGCTTTGGACAGCGCGGAGACCCAGTACTTC
TRBJ1-5 TRBV24-1 NA few CATSDLRGLRQPQHF TGTGCCACCAGTGATTTGAGGGGATTACGGCAGCCCCAGCATTTT
TRBJ2-1 TRBV12-3/TRBV12-4 NA many CASSFGQVNNEQFF TGTGCCAGCAGTTTCGGACAAGTCAACAATGAGCAGTTCTTC
TRBJ1-5 TRBV7-2 NA NA CASSLLEGGPQHF TGTGCCAGCAGCTTATTGGAAGGGGGACCCCAGCATTTT
TRBJ2-1 TRBV12-3/TRBV12-4 NA once CASRQTSHQFF TGTGCCAGCAGACAAACTAGCCATCAGTTCTTC
TRBJ2-2 TRBV7-9 NA many CASSFRRAAEYWPGELFF TGTGCCAGCAGCTTTCGGAGAGCGGCAGAGTATTGGCCCGGGGAGCTGTTTTTT
TRBJ2-5 TRBV6-5 TRBD1 NA CASGGQGARETQYF TGTGCCAGCGGTGGCCAGGGGGCCAGAGAGACCCAGTACTTC
TRBJ2-1 TRBV4-3 TRBD2 NA CASSQLSGSEQFF TGCGCCAGCAGCCAATTAAGCGGGAGTGAGCAGTTCTTC
TRBJ2-1 TRBV19 NA few CASSIYGEVYNEQFF TGTGCCAGTAGTATATATGGAGAGGTCTACAATGAGCAGTTCTTC
TRBJ2-5 TRBV29-1 NA few CSVQGGEETQYF TGCAGCGTGCAAGGGGGTGAAGAGACCCAGTACTTC
TRBJ1-1 TRBV10-3 TRBD1 NA CAISDGDRERNTEAFF TGTGCCATCAGTGATGGGGACAGGGAGAGGAACACTGAAGCTTTCTTT
TRBJ1-1 TRBV7-3 NA many CASSFETFTEAFF TGTGCCAGCAGCTTCGAGACCTTCACTGAAGCTTTCTTT
TRBJ1-5 TRBV2 NA NA CASSEATGRQPQHF TGTGCCAGCAGTGAAGCTACAGGTAGACAGCCCCAGCATTTT
TRBJ1-1 TRBV14 NA NA CASSPDFGQYSEAFF TGTGCCAGCAGCCCGGACTTTGGACAGTACTCTGAAGCTTTCTTT
TRBJ2-3 TRBV20-1 NA few CSAGPGGTDTQYF TGCAGTGCAGGGCCGGGGGGCACAGATACGCAGTATTTT
TRBJ2-3 TRBV5-1 TRBD2 few CASSLRLAGGLTDTQYF TGCGCCAGCAGCTTGAGACTAGCGGGGGGCCTCACAGATACGCAGTATTTT
TRBJ2-3 TRBV14 NA NA CASSQGPAAQDTQYF TGTGCCAGCAGCCAAGGGCCGGCTGCACAAGATACGCAGTATTTT
TRBJ2-7 TRBV6-2/TRBV6-3 TRBD2 NA CASSFPFSERGPNEQYF TGTGCCAGCAGTTTCCCCTTTTCGGAGCGGGGGCCCAACGAGCAGTACTTC
TRBJ2-1 TRBV7-6 NA few CASSSGRANEQFF TGTGCCAGCAGCTCCGGACGGGCCAATGAGCAGTTCTTC
TRBJ2-1 TRBV15 TRBD1 NA CATSKTHGTGTYNEQFF TGTGCCACCAGCAAGACCCACGGGACAGGAACCTACAATGAGCAGTTCTTC
TRBJ2-2 TRBV12-3/TRBV12-4 NA few CASTLGVGELFF TGTGCCAGCACCCTAGGGGTCGGGGAGCTGTTTTTT